This entry is about one T cell receptor (beta chain). These data originate in a study of blood T cell repertoires in COVID-19. Study overall: The United States, Italy and Spain supplied acute and convalescent COVID-19 samples.

Data came from immunoSEQ multiplex PCR; TCRdb stores just in-frame clones and leaves some out. The sample lists roughly 89,000 clones; more than 80% were seen once. Trimming left V 0 bases short and J 7 bases short, with 17 bases between. The CDR3 length is 17 residues. CDR1 and CDR2 from the germline V gene are SGDLS and YYNGEE. The TCR was taken from a woman aged 80 or over with acute or convalescent COVID-19. The sample was peripheral blood. The chain has TRBV9 and TRBJ1-6; D is possibly TRBD1 (6 bases). The CDR3 sequence: CASSVAARGTGNSPLHF. The CDR3 DNA reads as TGTGCCAGCAGCGTAGCCGCCCGGGGCACAGGGAATTCACCCCTCCACTTT.